These 10 T cell receptor beta chains were all obtained from the same sample, sequenced in a study of post-analysis software for immune sequencing data. Overall study results and limits: Five or six TRBV segments were significantly more frequent in patients than in controls. TRBV5-6, TRBV5-1 and TRBV20-1 were among these segments.

Researchers reported that TCR beta cDNA libraries carried unique molecular identifiers. MiXCR, run by TCRdb on the PCR reads, gives a single entry per CDR3 protein. The sample has roughly 570,000 distinct CDR3 sequences, about a third seen once. The antigens of these receptors remain unknown. Sequencing was done on a sample of blood. The receptors shown here come from a girl under 18 with multiple sclerosis.

This chain joins TRBV5-1 and TRBJ2-6; 7 nucleotides match TRBD1. Germline-derived CDR1 and CDR2 are SGHRS and YFSETQ. V lost 1 base, J lost 3 bases, and 10 bases stayed unmatched. This CDR3 has 18 residues. CDR3 protein: CASSLNTGAFIGANVLTF. Written as DNA, the CDR3 is TGCGCCAGCAGCTTGAATACAGGGGCTTTTATTGGGGCCAACGTCCTGACTTTC.

This clonotype was picked up a small number of times. The chain uses TRBV29-1 and TRBJ2-5; no reliable D call. Deletions cut 4 bases from V and 5 bases from J, with 17 bases between. Germline V gene data show CDR1 as SQVTM and CDR2 as ANQGSEA. CDR3 length: 14 amino acids. CDR3 sequence reads: CSVVIVPEMETQYF. In DNA form, the CDR3 reads TGCAGCGTTGTGATTGTCCCCGAAATGGAGACCCAGTACTTC.

This clonotype was found a few times. This sequence joins TRBV10-3 and TRBJ2-1, with no clear D. Looked up from germline, CDR1 is ENHRY and CDR2 is SYGVKD. V was shortened by 3 bases and J by 6 bases, with 12 bases between the two germline ends. CDR3 length equals 14 residues. This chain's CDR3 is CAISDLGGSNEQFF. The CDR3 DNA sequence: TGTGCCATCAGTGACCTTGGTGGCAGCAATGAGCAGTTCTTC.

This chain links TRBV4-1 with TRBJ2-5; weak D call: TRBD2 (5 bases). CDR3 length equals 14 residues. V dropped 0 bases and J dropped 5 bases, with 10 bases sitting between them. Looked up from germline, CDR1 is MGHRA and CDR2 is YSYEKL. The CDR3 sequence: CASSQEEGRETQYF. CDR3 nucleotides: TGCGCCAGCAGCCAAGAAGAGGGTCGGGAGACCCAGTACTTC.

The chain is built from TRBV5-1 and TRBJ2-5, with 8 positions matching TRBD1. The CDR3 totals 14 residues. V was pared by 6 bases and J by 4 bases, with 8 bases of the junction left unmatched. Germline lookup yields CDR1 SGHRS and CDR2 YFSETQ. The DNA for the CDR3 is TGCGCCAGCACCGGACAGGGAGGTCGAGAGACCCAGTACTTC. Protein sequence: CASTGQGGRETQYF.

This clonotype has just a few counts. The chain's CDR3 is CASSPPGGGNGYTF. In DNA form, the CDR3 reads TGTGCCAGCAGCCCGCCCGGGGGCGGGAATGGCTACACCTTC. This chain links TRBV7-9 with TRBJ1-2, with a tentative D call TRBD1 (6 bases). Trimming pared 5 bases from V and 6 bases from J, leaving 16 bases between. The CDR3 runs 14 residues. The V gene's germline CDR1 is SEHNR and CDR2 FQNEAQ (reference sequence).

The chain links TRBV2 to TRBJ2-6; D is unclear. The CDR3 length is 14 residues. V was trimmed by 8 bases and J by 1 base, leaving 9 bases between them. Germline V gene lookup returns CDR1 SNHLY and CDR2 FYNNEI. Here the CDR3 reads CASRTRSGANVLTF. CDR3 sequence (DNA): TGTGCCAGCCGTACGAGGTCTGGGGCCAACGTCCTGACTTTC.

V usage is TRBV7-6 and J usage is TRBJ2-7; D uncertain. The germline V gene has CDR1 SGHVS and CDR2 FNYEAQ. V lost 0 bases, J lost 5 bases, and 11 bases lay in between. CDR3 size: 14 residues. CDR3 sequence: CASSLAGIGNEQYF. The CDR3 DNA reads as TGTGCCAGCAGCTTAGCGGGCATAGGAAACGAGCAGTACTTC.

The V and J genes are TRBV9 and TRBJ2-1, with D hard to call. The germline V and J ends were trimmed by 0 bases and 4 bases, with 11 bases remaining between them. Germline CDR1 reads SGDLS; CDR2 reads YYNGEE. CDR3 length equals 15 residues. The CDR3 spells CASSVDFSRYNEQFF. DNA for the CDR3: TGTGCCAGCAGCGTAGATTTTAGCAGGTACAATGAGCAGTTCTTC.

This sequence joins TRBV6-1 and TRBJ1-2, with 7 bases matching TRBD1. Per the germline V gene, CDR1 is MNHNS and CDR2 is SASEGT. This CDR3 comprises 14 residues. V lost 1 base, J lost 4 bases, and 3 bases stayed unmatched. CDR3 loop: CASSEGDSFYGYTF. In nucleotides, the CDR3 is TGTGCCAGCAGTGAAGGGGACAGCTTCTATGGCTACACCTTC.